These 18 T cell receptor beta chains share one sample of origin, sequenced in a study of cytomegalovirus exposure and HLA in healthy donors. Sequencing used immunoSEQ multiplex PCR; TCRdb keeps in-frame clones, though not all of them. The sample has approximately 260,000 clones; approximately 83% are singletons. The specimen was PBMCs. The receptor set was obtained from a young woman in good health and CMV-seropositive.

The genes are TRBV10-3 and TRBJ2-7; D is perhaps TRBD1 (5 bases). V gave up 0 bases and J gave up 6 bases, with 12 bases separating them. Germline CDR1 ENHRY, CDR2 SYGVKD. This CDR3 is 14 amino acids long. CDR3 sequence (DNA): TGTGCCATCAGTGAGTCGAAGGGGCGCGTCGAGCAGTACTTC. Protein: CAISESKGRVEQYF.

The gene calls are TRBV7-9 and TRBJ2-5, with D perhaps TRBD1 (6 bases). Trimming took off 6 bases at V and 5 bases at J, with 16 bases between the two ends. Germline assignment: CDR1 SEHNR and CDR2 FQNEAQ (reference sequence). The CDR3 spans 14 residues. The CDR3 loop is CASSTTGSGETQYF. Written as DNA, the CDR3 is TGTGCCAGCAGTACTACAGGGTCGGGGGAGACCCAGTACTTC.

This clone was counted between two and nine times. The V and J genes are TRBV27 and TRBJ2-7; 10 bases match TRBD2. This CDR3 has 13 residues. Losses at the gene ends were 6 bases for V and 3 bases for J; bases not matched to a gene: 2. CDR1 is MNHEY and CDR2 is SMNVEV in the germline V gene (reference sequence). CDR3 DNA: TGTGCCAGCAGGATAGCGGGGGGCTACGAGCAGTACTTC. It translates to CASRIAGGYEQYF.

A note on this clone: The sample contains more than one DNA sequence encoding this CDR3. The chain combines TRBV7-9 with TRBJ2-7; D not resolved. The CDR3 totals 11 residues. Germline V gene data show CDR1 as SEHNR and CDR2 as FQNEAQ (reference sequence). Between the trimmed V and J ends, which lost 5 bases and 3 bases, there was a span of 5 bases. DNA of the CDR3: TGTGCCAGCAGCCCCGGCTACGAGCAGTACTTC. Translated, it gives CASSPGYEQYF.

The CDR3 reads CASSYAGDGQPQHF. The CDR3 DNA is TGTGCCAGCAGCTACGCAGGGGATGGACAGCCCCAGCATTTT. The chain joins TRBV7-9 to TRBJ1-5; D possibly corresponds to TRBD1 (6 bases). V was clipped by 4 bases and J by 7 bases, with 14 bases between them. In germline, CDR1 is SEHNR, CDR2 FQNEAQ (reference sequence). The CDR3 contains 14 residues.

This clone was seen only once. The rearrangement links TRBV30 to TRBJ2-5; 10 bases are shared with TRBD2. CDR3 length equals 14 residues. The germline V gene has CDR1 GTSNPN and CDR2 SVGIG (reference sequence). With V trimmed by 3 bases and J by 7 bases, 8 bases remained unmatched. CDR3 sequence: CAWSGTSERGTQYF. CDR3 DNA: TGTGCCTGGAGCGGGACTAGCGAAAGAGGGACCCAGTACTTC.

The V call is TRBV27, the J call TRBJ2-1, with D possibly being TRBD2 (6 bases). The germline CDR1 and CDR2 sequences are MNHEY and SMNVEV (reference sequence). Trimming removed 2 bases at V and 5 bases at J, with 28 bases between. The CDR3 runs 20 residues. CDR3 sequence: CASSLAGWVAAFSGDNEQFF. The CDR3 DNA is TGTGCCAGCAGTTTAGCGGGGTGGGTAGCGGCCTTCTCCGGGGACAATGAGCAGTTCTTC.

This clone came up once. The chain joins TRBV29-1 to TRBJ2-1; weak D call: TRBD2 (5 bases). The CDR3 totals 12 residues. CDR1 SQVTM and CDR2 ANQGSEA come from the germline V gene. Trimming shortened V by 6 bases and J by 3 bases, and 9 bases separated the two germline ends. The CDR3 protein is CSVFGIYNEQFF. The CDR3 DNA is TGCAGCGTCTTCGGGATCTACAATGAGCAGTTCTTC.

The CDR3 sequence is CASSLALSSEFF. For the CDR3, the DNA is TGTGCCAGCAGCTTGGCCTTGTCTAGCGAGTTCTTC. The chain is built from TRBV5-5 and TRBJ2-1; weak D call: TRBD2 (6 bases). CDR1 is SGHKS, CDR2 YYEKEE, per germline (reference sequence). The CDR3 has 12 amino acids. Trimming removed 0 bases from V and 14 bases from J, with 12 bases in between.

The CDR3 sequence: CASGFRDRGGYTF. The CDR3 nucleotides are TGTGCCTCCGGATTCCGGGACAGGGGGGGCTACACCTTC. The J gene is TRBJ1-2, the V gene TRBV27; TRBD1 aligns across 11 bases. Trimming took 11 bases from V and 8 from J; bases not matched to a gene: 10. CDR1 is MNHEY and CDR2 is SMNVEV in the germline V gene (reference sequence). This CDR3 has 13 amino acids.

In the case of this clone: The junction departs from germline at one end; a sequencing error may be responsible. V gene TRBV27 combines with J gene TRBJ2-1; TRBD2 agrees at 9 bases. CDR1 is MNHEY and CDR2 is SMNVEV in the germline V gene (reference sequence). This CDR3 contains 14 residues. Here the CDR3 reads CASSLGGSTSGLLF. The CDR3 DNA is TGTGCCAGCAGTTTAGGAGGGTCGACTAGCGGTTTGCTCTTC.

This chain connects TRBV5-1 to TRBJ2-7, with D tentatively TRBD2 (7 bases). CDR1 and CDR2 (germline): SGHRS, YFSETQ. The CDR3 consists of 14 residues. Trimming stripped 1 base from V and 3 bases from J, with 11 bases between. The CDR3, as DNA: TGCGCCAGCAGCTTGCAGGGGAGGGACTACGAGCAGTACTTC. The encoded protein is CASSLQGRDYEQYF.

V is TRBV7-2 and J is TRBJ2-2; 9 bases line up with TRBD2. The germline gives CDR1 SGHTA, CDR2 FQGNSA. V was pared by 5 bases and J by 4 bases, with 8 bases of the junction left unmatched. This CDR3 has 16 amino acids. CDR3 DNA: TGTGCCAGCAGCCTCACCGGGACTAGCAGCACCGGGGAGCTGTTTTTT. The encoded protein is CASSLTGTSSTGELFF.

A single count supports this clone. CDR3 sequence: CASSSIVYQETQYF. The CDR3 DNA is TGTGCCAGCAGCTCTATAGTGTACCAAGAGACCCAGTACTTC. V is TRBV7-6 and J is TRBJ2-5; D is ambiguous. V was shortened by 4 bases and J by 0 bases, with 9 bases between the two germline ends. This CDR3 spans 14 amino acids. Germline CDR1 and CDR2: SGHVS and FNYEAQ.

This clone occurred once. The chain recombines TRBV7-9 with TRBJ2-1; TRBD1 matches 7 bases. Germline V CDR1 and CDR2: SEHNR, FQNEAQ (reference sequence). This CDR3 has 14 residues. The V segment lost 5 bases and the J segment 3 bases; nucleotides outside the gene matches: 4. CDR3 DNA sequence: TGTGCCAGCAGCCGGGGACAGTTCTACAATGAGCAGTTCTTC. Amino acid sequence: CASSRGQFYNEQFF.

This clone has ten or more counts. This rearrangement joins TRBV7-8 to TRBJ2-7, with 9 bases aligning to TRBD1. Looked up from germline, CDR1 is SGHVS and CDR2 is FQNEAQ. CDR3 length: 13 amino acids. V was pared by 3 bases and J by 5 bases, with 2 bases of the junction left unmatched. The DNA for the CDR3 is TGTGCCAGCAGCTTCACAGGGGGCAACGAGCAGTACTTC. This encodes CASSFTGGNEQYF.

V is TRBV6-4 and J is TRBJ2-1; 7 bases line up with TRBD1. The germline V gene has CDR1 MRHNA and CDR2 SNTAGT. V trimming: 4 bases; J trimming: 3 bases; junction bases outside the gene matches: 3. CDR3 length: 14 residues. CDR3 region: CASSAGGNYNEQFF. CDR3 sequence (DNA): TGTGCCAGCAGTGCAGGGGGAAACTACAATGAGCAGTTCTTC.

This sequence joins TRBV6-1 and TRBJ1-5, with D perhaps matching TRBD1 (6 bases). CDR3 length: 17 residues. From germline, CDR1 is MNHNS and CDR2 SASEGT. Deletions cut 2 bases from V and 0 bases from J, with 14 bases between. For the CDR3, the DNA is TGTGCCAGCAGTGAAATTCCGGCAGGGGATAGCAATCAGCCCCAGCATTTT. It specifies CASSEIPAGDSNQPQHF.